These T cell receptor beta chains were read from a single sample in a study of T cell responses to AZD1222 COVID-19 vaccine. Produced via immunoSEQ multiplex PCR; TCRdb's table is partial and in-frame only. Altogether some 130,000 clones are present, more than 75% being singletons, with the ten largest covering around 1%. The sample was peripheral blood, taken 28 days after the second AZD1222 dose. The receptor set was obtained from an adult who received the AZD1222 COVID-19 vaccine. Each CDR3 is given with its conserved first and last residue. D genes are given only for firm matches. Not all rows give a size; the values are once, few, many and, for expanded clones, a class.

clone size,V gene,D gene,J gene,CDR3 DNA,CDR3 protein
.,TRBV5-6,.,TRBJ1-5,TGTGCCAGCAGCTTTTGGTCGGGGATCAGCAATCAGCCCCAGCATTTT,CASSFWSGISNQPQHF
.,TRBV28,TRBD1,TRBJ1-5,TGTGCCAGCAGGCGGTACGACAGGGATCAGCCCCAGCATTTT,CASRRYDRDQPQHF
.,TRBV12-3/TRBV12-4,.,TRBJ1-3,TGTGCCAGCAGTTACCCTGGAAACACCATATATTTT,CASSYPGNTIYF
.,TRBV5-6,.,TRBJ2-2,TGTGCCAGCAGCTTGGGTGTATCGAGGCCGAACACCGGGGAGCTGTTTTTT,CASSLGVSRPNTGELFF
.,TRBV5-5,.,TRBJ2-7,TGTGCCAGCAGCTTGGTGGGGGAATTTGCCTACGAGCAGTACTTC,CASSLVGEFAYEQYF
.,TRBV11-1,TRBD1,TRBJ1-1,TGTGCCAGCAGCTTATTAGTAGGGGGCGCGTCTGAAGCTTTCTTT,CASSLLVGGASEAFF
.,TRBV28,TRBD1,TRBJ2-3,TGTGCCAGCAGTCTGGGACAGGGTAGCACAGATACGCAGTATTTT,CASSLGQGSTDTQYF
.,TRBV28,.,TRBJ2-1,TGTGCCAGCAGTTCCGCGCCCGGTACAAATGAGCAGTTCTTC,CASSSAPGTNEQFF
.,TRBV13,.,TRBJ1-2,TGTGCCAGCAGCCTCGCCGGTGAGGGGTATGGCTACACCTTC,CASSLAGEGYGYTF
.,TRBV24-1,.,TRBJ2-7,TGTGCCACCAGTGAGGGGTGGACGGGGACCTACGAGCAGTACTTC,CATSEGWTGTYEQYF
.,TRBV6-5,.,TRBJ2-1,TGTGCCAGCAGCGACGGGTCGGAGCAGTTCTTC,CASSDGSEQFF
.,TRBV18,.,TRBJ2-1,TGTGCCAGCTCGCCCAATCTCGCGGCCCTACAGGGGCAGTTCTTC,CASSPNLAALQGQFF
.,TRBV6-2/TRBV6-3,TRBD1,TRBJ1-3,TGTGCCAGCAGTCCGTGGAAGGGTACAGGGGGCTCTGGAAACACCATATATTTT,CASSPWKGTGGSGNTIYF
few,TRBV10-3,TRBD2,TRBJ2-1,TGTGCCATCAATGCCCCTACTAGCGGAGCATACAATGAGCAGTTCTTC,CAINAPTSGAYNEQFF
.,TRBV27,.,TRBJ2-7,TGTGCCAGCAGTTTATGGGGGCAGTACTTC,CASSLWGQYF
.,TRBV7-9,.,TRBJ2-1,TGTGCCAGCAGCTATCGACTGGGCAATGAGCAGTTCTTC,CASSYRLGNEQFF
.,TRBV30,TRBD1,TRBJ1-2,TGTGCCTGGGGTTTATCGGGACAGGACGCCCTTTGGGGCTACACCTTC,CAWGLSGQDALWGYTF
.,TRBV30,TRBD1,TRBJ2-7,TGTGCCTGGAGTGCCCGGGGACAGGGGGCAGGTGAGCAGTACTTC,CAWSARGQGAGEQYF
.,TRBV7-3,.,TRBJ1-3,TGTGCCAGCAGCTTGAGCCGGTTGCAGGGCGCCTCTTACTCTGGAAACACCATATATTTT,CASSLSRLQGASYSGNTIYF
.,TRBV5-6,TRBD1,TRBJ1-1,TGTGCCAGCAGTTCCGGGACAGGGTGGACTGAAGCTTTCTTT,CASSSGTGWTEAFF
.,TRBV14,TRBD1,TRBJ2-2,TGTGCCAGCAGCCAGAGACAGGGTCGGGGCACCGGGGAGCTGTTTTTT,CASSQRQGRGTGELFF
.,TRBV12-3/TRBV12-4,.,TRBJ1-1,TGTGCCAGCACGAGGGGCAGGCGCACTGAAGCTTTCTTT,CASTRGRRTEAFF
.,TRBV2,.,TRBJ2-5,TGTGCCAGCAGCGAAAGAGGGGGGCCGTACCAAGAGACCCAGTACTTC,CASSERGGPYQETQYF
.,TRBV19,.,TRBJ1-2,TGTGCCAGTAGTGCGGAGGGCTATGGCTACACCTTC,CASSAEGYGYTF
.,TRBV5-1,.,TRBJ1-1,TGCGCCAGCAGATTACAGCTGAACACTGAAGCTTTCTTT,CASRLQLNTEAFF
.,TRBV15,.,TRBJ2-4,TGTGCCACCAGCAGAGTCGGGGGCGCGAAGTATGACATTCAGTACTTC,CATSRVGGAKYDIQYF
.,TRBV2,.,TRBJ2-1,TGTGCCAGCAGTGAAGCTGATGAGCAGTTCTTC,CASSEADEQFF
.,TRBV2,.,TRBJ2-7,TGTGCCAGCAGTGACAGGGGCGAGCAGTACTTC,CASSDRGEQYF
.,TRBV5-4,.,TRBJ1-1,TGTGCCAGCAGCTTTGGGTTCCTTGGCACTGAAGCTTTCTTT,CASSFGFLGTEAFF
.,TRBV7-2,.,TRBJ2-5,TGTGCCAGCAGCCCACGGGGAGAGACCCAGTACTTC,CASSPRGETQYF
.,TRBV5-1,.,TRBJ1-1,TGCGCCAGCAGCTCACAGGGAATGGGGACTGAAGCTTTCTTT,CASSSQGMGTEAFF
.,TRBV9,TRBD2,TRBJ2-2,TGTGCCAGCAGCGTTCGCGGGAGCGGCGGCACCGGGGAGCTGTTTTTT,CASSVRGSGGTGELFF
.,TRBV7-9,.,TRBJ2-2,TGTGCCAGCAGACCAACTAGCTCCGGGGAGCTGTTTTTT,CASRPTSSGELFF
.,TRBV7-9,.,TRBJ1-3,TGTGCCAGCAGCCCTACAGGGTCGGAAAACACCATATATTTT,CASSPTGSENTIYF
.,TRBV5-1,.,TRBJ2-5,TGCGCCAGCAGCTTGAGGGGGGAGACCCAGTACTTC,CASSLRGETQYF
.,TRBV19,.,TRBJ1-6,TGTGCCAGTAGTATTGTTAATTCACCCCTCCACTTT,CASSIVNSPLHF
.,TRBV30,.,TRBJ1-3,TGTGCCTGGAGGTTCGAGGGGAGCTCTGGAAACACCATATATTTT,CAWRFEGSSGNTIYF
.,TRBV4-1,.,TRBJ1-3,TGCGCCAGCAGCCAGATTTACACGAGCTCTGGAAACACCATATATTTT,CASSQIYTSSGNTIYF
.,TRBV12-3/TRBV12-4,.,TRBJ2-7,TGTGCCAGCAGTTTAAACCCCTACGAGCAGTACTTC,CASSLNPYEQYF
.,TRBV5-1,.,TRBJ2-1,TGCGCCAGCAGCTTGAGTTCCTTCGATGAGCAGTTCTTC,CASSLSSFDEQFF
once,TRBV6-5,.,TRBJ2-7,TGTGCCAGCAGTCAATTCTCCTACGAGCAGTACTTC,CASSQFSYEQYF
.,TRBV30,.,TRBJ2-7,TGTGCCTGGAGTGTTGGCTGGCATGGCTCACAGCAGTACTTC,CAWSVGWHGSQQYF
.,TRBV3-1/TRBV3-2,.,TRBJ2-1,TGTGCCAGCAGCCCATGGGCCGGGATCTACAATGAGCAGTTCTTC,CASSPWAGIYNEQFF
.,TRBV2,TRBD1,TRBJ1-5,TGTGCCAGCAGTGCCGGGACAGTAAGCAATCAGCCCCAGCATTTT,CASSAGTVSNQPQHF
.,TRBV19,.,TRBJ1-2,TGTGCCAGTAGTATTTCTGGTGGGGAGTCAGGGTATGGCTACACCTTC,CASSISGGESGYGYTF
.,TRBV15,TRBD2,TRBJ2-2,TGTGCCACCAGCAGAGATTCGACTAGCGGGAGGGCCCTGAACACCGGGGAGCTGTTTTTT,CATSRDSTSGRALNTGELFF
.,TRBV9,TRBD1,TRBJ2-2,TGTGCCAGCAGCGGGGGATCGGGACAGGGATGGAGAAACACCGGGGAGCTGTTTTTT,CASSGGSGQGWRNTGELFF
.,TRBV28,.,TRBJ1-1,TGTGCCAGCAGTTTACGTGTAGGGGATTTATTTTTT,CASSLRVGDLFF
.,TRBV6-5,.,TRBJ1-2,TGTGCCAGCAGCTCCGGGGGGGACTATGGCTACACCTTC,CASSSGGDYGYTF
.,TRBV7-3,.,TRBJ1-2,TGTGCCAGCAGCCCGGGACACCCCTACGGAGGCTACACCTTC,CASSPGHPYGGYTF
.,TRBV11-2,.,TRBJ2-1,TGTGCCAGCAGCTTAGAGGGCGGGGTGGACTACAATGAGCAGTTCTTC,CASSLEGGVDYNEQFF
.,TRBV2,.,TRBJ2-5,TGTGCCAGCAGTGTAAATCTCCAAGAGACCCAGTACTTC,CASSVNLQETQYF
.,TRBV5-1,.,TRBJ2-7,TGCGCCAGCAGCTTGGCCGGTGGGGCAGGAGAAAGCTCCTACGAGCAGTACTTC,CASSLAGGAGESSYEQYF
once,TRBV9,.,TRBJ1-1,TGTGCCAGCAGCGCGACGGGGGCGGACACTGAAGCTTTCTTT,CASSATGADTEAFF